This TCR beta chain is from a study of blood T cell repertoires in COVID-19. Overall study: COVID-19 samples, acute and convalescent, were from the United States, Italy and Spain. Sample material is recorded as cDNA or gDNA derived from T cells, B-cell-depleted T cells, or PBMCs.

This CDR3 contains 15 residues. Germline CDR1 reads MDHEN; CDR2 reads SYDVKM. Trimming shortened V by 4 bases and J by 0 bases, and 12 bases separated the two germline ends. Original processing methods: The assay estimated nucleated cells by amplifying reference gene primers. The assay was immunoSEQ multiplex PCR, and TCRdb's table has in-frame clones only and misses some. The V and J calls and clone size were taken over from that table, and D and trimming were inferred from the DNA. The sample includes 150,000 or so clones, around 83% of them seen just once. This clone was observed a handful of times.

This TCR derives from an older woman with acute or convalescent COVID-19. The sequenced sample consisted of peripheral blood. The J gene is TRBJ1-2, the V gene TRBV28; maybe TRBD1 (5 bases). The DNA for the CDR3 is TGTGCCAGCAGTTCTGGTCTAGGGGCTAACTATGGCTACACCTTC. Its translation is CASSSGLGANYGYTF.